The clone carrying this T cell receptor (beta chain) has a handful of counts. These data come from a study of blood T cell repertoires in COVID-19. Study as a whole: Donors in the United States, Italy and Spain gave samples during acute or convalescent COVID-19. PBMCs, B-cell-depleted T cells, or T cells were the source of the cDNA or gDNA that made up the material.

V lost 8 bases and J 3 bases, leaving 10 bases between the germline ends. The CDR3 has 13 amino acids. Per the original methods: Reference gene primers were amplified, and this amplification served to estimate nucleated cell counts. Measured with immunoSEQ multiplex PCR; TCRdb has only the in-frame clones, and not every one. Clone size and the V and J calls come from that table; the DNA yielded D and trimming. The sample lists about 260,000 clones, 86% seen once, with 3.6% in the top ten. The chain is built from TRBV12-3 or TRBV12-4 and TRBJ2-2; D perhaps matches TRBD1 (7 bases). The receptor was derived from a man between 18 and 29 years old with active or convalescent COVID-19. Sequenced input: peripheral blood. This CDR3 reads CASDREDTGELFF. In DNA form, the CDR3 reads TGTGCCAGCGACAGGGAGGACACCGGGGAGCTGTTTTTT.